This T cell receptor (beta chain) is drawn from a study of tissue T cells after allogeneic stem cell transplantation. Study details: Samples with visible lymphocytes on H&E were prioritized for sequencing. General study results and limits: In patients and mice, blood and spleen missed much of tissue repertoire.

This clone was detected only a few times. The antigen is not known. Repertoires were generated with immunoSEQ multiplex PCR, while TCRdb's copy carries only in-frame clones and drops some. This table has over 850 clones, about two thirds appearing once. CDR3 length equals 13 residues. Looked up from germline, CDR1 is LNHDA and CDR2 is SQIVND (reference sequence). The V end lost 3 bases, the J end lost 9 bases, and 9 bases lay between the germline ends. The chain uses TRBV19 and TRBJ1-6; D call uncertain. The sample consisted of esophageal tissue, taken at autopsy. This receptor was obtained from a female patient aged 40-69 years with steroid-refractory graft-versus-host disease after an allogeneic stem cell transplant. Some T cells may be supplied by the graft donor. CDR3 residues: CASSMAGISPLHF. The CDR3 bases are TGTGCCAGTAGTATGGCAGGTATTTCACCCCTCCACTTT.